The source of this T cell receptor (beta chain) is a study of cytotoxic CD8 clonotypes in ibrutinib-treated CLL. The assay was immunoSEQ multiplex PCR, and TCRdb's table has in-frame clones only and misses some. The sample lists roughly 180,000 clones, approximately 72% seen once, with around an eighth in the top ten. The CDR3 covers 19 residues. Looked up from germline, CDR1 is SEHNR and CDR2 is FQNEAQ (reference sequence). Trimming stripped 6 bases from V and 1 base from J, with 26 bases between. The sequences come from PBMCs, collected after 24 months of ibrutinib treatment. The TCR comes from a human donor with chronic lymphocytic leukemia. The chain joins TRBV7-9 to TRBJ2-3; D might be TRBD1 (6 bases). This chain's CDR3 is CASSAWRLGRGSGTDTQYF. The CDR3 bases are TGTGCCAGCAGTGCTTGGAGACTGGGCAGGGGATCGGGCACAGATACGCAGTATTTT. The full variable domain, in which reference TRBV7-9 and TRBJ2-3 provide the parts outside the CDR3, is DTGVSQNPRHKITKRGQNVTFRCDPISEHNRLYWYRQTLGQGPEFLTYFQNEAQLEKSRLLSDRFSAERPKGSFSTLEIQRTEQGDSAMYLCASSAWRLGRGSGTDTQYFGPGTRLTVL.